This T cell receptor beta chain derives from a study of blood T cell repertoires in COVID-19. On the study more broadly: Acute and convalescent COVID-19 samples came from the United States, Italy and Spain. PBMCs, B-cell-depleted T cells, or T cells were the source of the cDNA or gDNA that made up the material.

Original analysis: Counts of nucleated cells, estimated from reference gene primer amplification, were obtained. Repertoires were generated with immunoSEQ multiplex PCR, while TCRdb's copy carries only in-frame clones and drops some. That table is the source of V, J and clone size, and D and trimming were worked out from the DNA. The sample records roughly 150,000 clones, around nine tenths being singletons. CDR3 length equals 14 residues. Germline lookup yields CDR1 SGHNT and CDR2 YENEEA. Trimming took 4 bases from V and 5 from J; bases not matched to a gene: 3. V usage is TRBV11-3 and J usage is TRBJ1-3; 9 nucleotides line up with TRBD1. The specimen was peripheral blood. This TCR derives from a human donor in a cohort sampled during active COVID-19. CDR3 coding DNA: TGTGCCAGCAGCTCGGGGACAGGGAGAAACACCATATATTTT. It codes for CASSSGTGRNTIYF.